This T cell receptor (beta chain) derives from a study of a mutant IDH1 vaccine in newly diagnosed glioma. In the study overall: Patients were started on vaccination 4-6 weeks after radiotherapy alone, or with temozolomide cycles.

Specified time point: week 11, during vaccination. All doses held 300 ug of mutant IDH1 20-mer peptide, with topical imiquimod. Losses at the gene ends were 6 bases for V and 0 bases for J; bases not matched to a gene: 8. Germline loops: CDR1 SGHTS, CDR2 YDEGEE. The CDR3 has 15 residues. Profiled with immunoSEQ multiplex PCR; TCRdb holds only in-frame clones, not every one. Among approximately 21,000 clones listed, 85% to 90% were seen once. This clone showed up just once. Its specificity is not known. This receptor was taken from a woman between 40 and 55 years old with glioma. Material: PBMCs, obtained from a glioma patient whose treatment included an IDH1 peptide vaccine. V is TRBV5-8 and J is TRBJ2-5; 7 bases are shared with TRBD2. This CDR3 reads CASNGLGDYQETQYF. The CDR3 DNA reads TGTGCCAGCAACGGACTAGGCGACTACCAAGAGACCCAGTACTTC. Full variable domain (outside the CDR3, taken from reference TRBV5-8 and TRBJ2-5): EAGVTQSPTHLIKTRGQQATLRCSPISGHTSVYWYQQALGLGLQFLLWYDEGEERNRGNFPPRFSGRQFPNYSSELNVNALELEDSALYLCASNGLGDYQETQYFGPGTRLLVL.